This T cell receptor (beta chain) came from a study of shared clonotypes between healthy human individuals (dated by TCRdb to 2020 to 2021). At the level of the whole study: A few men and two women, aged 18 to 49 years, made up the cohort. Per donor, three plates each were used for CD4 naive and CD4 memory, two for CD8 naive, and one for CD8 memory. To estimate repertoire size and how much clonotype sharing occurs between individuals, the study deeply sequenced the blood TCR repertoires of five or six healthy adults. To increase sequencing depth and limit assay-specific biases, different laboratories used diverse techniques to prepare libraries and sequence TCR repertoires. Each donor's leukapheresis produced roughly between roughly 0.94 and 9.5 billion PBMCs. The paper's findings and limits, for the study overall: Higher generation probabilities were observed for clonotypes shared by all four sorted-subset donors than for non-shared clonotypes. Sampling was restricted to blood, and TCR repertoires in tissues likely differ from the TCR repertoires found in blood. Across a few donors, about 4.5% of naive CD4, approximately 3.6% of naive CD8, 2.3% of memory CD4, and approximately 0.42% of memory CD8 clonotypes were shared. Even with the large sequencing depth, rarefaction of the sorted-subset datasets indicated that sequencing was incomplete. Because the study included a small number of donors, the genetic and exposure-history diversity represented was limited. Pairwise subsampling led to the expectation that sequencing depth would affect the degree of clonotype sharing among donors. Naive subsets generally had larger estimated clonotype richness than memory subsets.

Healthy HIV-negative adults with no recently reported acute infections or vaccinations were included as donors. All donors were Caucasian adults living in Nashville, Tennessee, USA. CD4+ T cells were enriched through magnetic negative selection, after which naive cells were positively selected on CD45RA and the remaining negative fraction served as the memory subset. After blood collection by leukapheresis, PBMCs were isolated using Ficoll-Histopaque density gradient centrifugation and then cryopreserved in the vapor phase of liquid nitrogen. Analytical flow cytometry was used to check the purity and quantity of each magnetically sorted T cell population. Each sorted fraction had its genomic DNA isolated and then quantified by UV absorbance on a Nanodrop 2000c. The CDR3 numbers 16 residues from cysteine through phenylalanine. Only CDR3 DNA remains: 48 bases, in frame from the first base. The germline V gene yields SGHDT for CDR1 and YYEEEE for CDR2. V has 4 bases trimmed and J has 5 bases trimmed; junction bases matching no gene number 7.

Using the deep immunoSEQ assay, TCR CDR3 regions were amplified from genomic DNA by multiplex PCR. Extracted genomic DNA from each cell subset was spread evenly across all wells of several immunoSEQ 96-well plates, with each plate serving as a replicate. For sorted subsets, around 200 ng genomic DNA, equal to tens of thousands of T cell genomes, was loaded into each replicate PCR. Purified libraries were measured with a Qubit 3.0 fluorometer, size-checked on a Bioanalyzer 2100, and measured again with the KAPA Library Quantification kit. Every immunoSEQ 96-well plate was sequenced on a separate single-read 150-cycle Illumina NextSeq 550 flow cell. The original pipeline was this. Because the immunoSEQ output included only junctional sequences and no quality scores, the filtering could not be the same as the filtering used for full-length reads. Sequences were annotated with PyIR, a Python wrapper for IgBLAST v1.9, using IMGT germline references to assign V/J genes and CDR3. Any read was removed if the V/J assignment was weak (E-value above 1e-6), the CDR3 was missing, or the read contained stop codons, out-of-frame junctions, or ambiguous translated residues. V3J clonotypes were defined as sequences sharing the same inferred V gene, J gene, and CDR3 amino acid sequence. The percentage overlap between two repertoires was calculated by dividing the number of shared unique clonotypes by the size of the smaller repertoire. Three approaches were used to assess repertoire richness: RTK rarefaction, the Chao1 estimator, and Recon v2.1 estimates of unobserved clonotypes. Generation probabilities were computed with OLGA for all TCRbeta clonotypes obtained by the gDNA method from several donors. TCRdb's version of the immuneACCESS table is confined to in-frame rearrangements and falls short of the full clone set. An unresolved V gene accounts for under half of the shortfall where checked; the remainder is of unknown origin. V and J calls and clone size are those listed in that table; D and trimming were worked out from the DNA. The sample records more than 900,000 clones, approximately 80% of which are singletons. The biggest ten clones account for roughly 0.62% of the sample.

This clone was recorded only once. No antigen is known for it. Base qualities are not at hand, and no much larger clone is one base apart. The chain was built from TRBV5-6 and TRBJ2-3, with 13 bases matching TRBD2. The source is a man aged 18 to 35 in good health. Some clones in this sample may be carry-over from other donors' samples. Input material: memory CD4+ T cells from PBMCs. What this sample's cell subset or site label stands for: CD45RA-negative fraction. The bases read TGTGCCAGCAGCCTAGGGACTAGCGGGGTCAGAGATACGCAGTATTTT. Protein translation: CASSLGTSGVRDTQYF.